These T cell receptor beta chains were read from a single sample in a study of OX40 agonist ivuxolimab in advanced cancers. Sequenced by immunoSEQ multiplex PCR; TCRdb stores in-frame clones only, minus some. This table has about 47,000 clones, 84% appearing once. The sample here was CD4+ or CD8+ T cells sorted from blood, taken in a trial of the OX40 agonist ivuxolimab. These receptors were collected from an adult with an advanced solid tumor such as melanoma, head and neck, liver or kidney cancer. CDR3s leave out the opening cysteine and the closing phenylalanine or tryptophan.

J gene	V gene	CDR3 protein
TRBJ2-1	TRBV7-9	ASSPEREVPFNEQF
TRBJ2-1	TRBV6-5	ASSYKVSGDNEQF
TRBJ1-5	TRBV7-2	ASSQQGVQPQH
TRBJ2-3	TRBV18	ASSLRSTDTQY
TRBJ2-4	TRBV10-1	ASSAGTNKNIQY
TRBJ2-7	TRBV4-2	ASSQETSGSYEQY
TRBJ1-5	TRBV21-1	ASKAVAFVEPQH
TRBJ2-2	TRBV6-6	ASRASLGELF
TRBJ2-2	TRBV30	AWSRDRGTGELF
TRBJ2-7	TRBV15	ATSRGATQGYEQY
TRBJ1-2	TRBV28	ASRLNVHGYT
TRBJ2-1	TRBV12-2	ASRLAGDLYNEQF
TRBJ2-7	TRBV7-2	ASSLWPHRGESYEQY
TRBJ1-1	TRBV5-1	ASSFQENTEAF
TRBJ2-5	TRBV6-6	ASRWDRTLVETQY
TRBJ2-3	TRBV4-1	ASSRALSTDTQY
TRBJ1-1	TRBV7-9	ASSLDRLMNTEAF
TRBJ1-6	TRBV5-1	ASSPAGPHNSPLH
TRBJ2-7	TRBV25-1	ASRGSSYEQY
TRBJ1-2	TRBV12-5	ASGPCGYT
TRBJ1-3	TRBV5-5	ASSRTAGNTIY
TRBJ2-1	TRBV7-9	ASSSGLSDEQF
TRBJ2-1	TRBV5-6	ASSLPMTSGSNEQF
TRBJ2-2	TRBV19	ASSNLPSGSTGELF
TRBJ1-1	TRBV18	ASSPRGLGGSKNTEAF
TRBJ2-2	TRBV7-3	ASSLTGTNTGELF
TRBJ2-1	TRBV5-1	ASSLAKWGQGLDNEQF
TRBJ2-7	TRBV4-1	ASSQEGGARWEQY
TRBJ2-1	TRBV6-5	ASVTGTGSYNEQF
TRBJ2-6	TRBV6-1	ASSEEGSGANVLT
TRBJ2-1	TRBV12-5	ASGLVPGTISYNEQF
TRBJ2-7	TRBV5-1	ASSLGDHEQY
TRBJ2-1	TRBV7-3	ASSLRGDRLAWNEQF
TRBJ2-1	TRBV21-1	ASSKSSGQGARAGGEQF
TRBJ1-1	TRBV4-2	ASSYNGANTEAF
TRBJ1-2	TRBV7-9	ASSLGQGAGYGYT
TRBJ2-7	TRBV12-5	ASGLDEQY
TRBJ1-1	TRBV12-5	ASGLVLRETEAF
TRBJ2-7	TRBV12-5	ASGFLYGGVVEQY
TRBJ1-1	TRBV21-1	ASSLRGISTEAF
TRBJ1-6	TRBV19	ASSITVQGASPLH
TRBJ2-1	TRBV9	ASSVGAGNEQF
TRBJ1-1	TRBV23-1	ASSHRTGMNTEAF
TRBJ1-4	TRBV16	ASSRDGRRGEKLF
TRBJ2-7	TRBV9	ASSGGTASSYEQY
TRBJ1-5	TRBV5-6	ASSLLAGGQPQH
NA	TRBV6-6	ASSYGQFYEQY
TRBJ2-3	TRBV19	ASSTTAGGADTQY
TRBJ2-5	TRBV11-1	ASSLVGRGGYQETQY
TRBJ1-5	TRBV7-2	ASSPSGTVGNQPQH
TRBJ2-1	TRBV20-1	SAVLLEQF